These 26 T cell receptor beta chains share one sample of origin, sequenced in a study of a mutant IDH1 vaccine in newly diagnosed glioma. Time point described: week 23, last vaccination. It was 300 ug of mutant IDH1 20-mer peptide that made up each vaccine dose, given with topical imiquimod. TCRdb's copy holds only in-frame clones and misses some; the assay was immunoSEQ multiplex PCR. The sample contains roughly 74,000 clones, around 85% of which appear only once. Their antigen targets remain unknown. The input for sequencing was PBMCs, taken from a glioma patient whose treatment included an IDH1 peptide vaccine. These receptors originate from a woman aged 50 to 60 with glioma.

V gene TRBV6-5 combines with J gene TRBJ2-3, with 14 bases lining up with TRBD2. Germline CDR1 MNHEY, CDR2 SVGAGI. The CDR3 loop spans 15 amino acids. The V and J ends lost 2 bases and 6 bases, in that order; junction bases with no gene match: 1. CDR3 sequence (DNA): TGTGCCAGCAGTTACGGGACTAGCGGGGGTGATACGCAGTATTTT. It specifies CASSYGTSGGDTQYF.

This clone was seen a handful of times. The V gene is TRBV10-2, the J gene TRBJ1-3, with a possible D match to TRBD1 (6 bases). Trimming took 6 bases from V and 0 from J, leaving 12 bases between them. Germline V lookup: CDR1 WSHSY, CDR2 SAAADI. This CDR3 contains 15 residues. In DNA form, the CDR3 reads TGCGCCAGCAGCGACAGGCGCCGCTCTGGAAACACCATATATTTT. Protein sequence: CASSDRRRSGNTIYF.

The J gene is TRBJ2-7, the V gene TRBV29-1, with D perhaps being TRBD1 or TRBD2 (5 bases each). The CDR3 runs to 13 residues. Germline values: CDR1 SQVTM, CDR2 ANQGSEA. Trimming stripped 6 bases from V and 3 bases from J, with 15 bases between. CDR3 region: CSVRVRADYEQYF. The CDR3 DNA is TGCAGCGTGAGGGTCAGGGCGGACTACGAGCAGTACTTC.

The genes are TRBV13 and TRBJ2-7, with a possible D match to TRBD1 (6 bases). The V gene lost 4 bases and the J gene lost 6 bases, with 13 bases spanning the gap. Germline CDR1 reads PRHDT; CDR2 reads FYEKMQ (reference sequence). The CDR3 runs 13 residues. CDR3 in DNA: TGTGCCAGCAGCTCCGCCAGGGGTATCGAGCAGTACTTC. Translating it yields CASSSARGIEQYF.

J is TRBJ2-5 and V is TRBV15; D may be TRBD2 (6 bases). Trimming cost V 0 bases and J 0 bases, with 8 bases left between them. This CDR3 has 15 residues. Germline CDR1 reads LNHNV; CDR2 reads YYDKDF (reference sequence). The CDR3 region is CATSRDGEDQETQYF. Here the CDR3 DNA reads TGTGCCACCAGCAGAGATGGGGAGGACCAAGAGACCCAGTACTTC. The full variable domain, completed using reference TRBV15 and TRBJ2-5, is DAMVIQNPRYQVTQFGKPVTLSCSQTLNHNVMYWYQQKSSQAPKLLFHYYDKDFNNEADTPDNFQSRRPNTSFCFLDIRSPGLGDTAMYLCATSRDGEDQETQYFGPGTRLLVL.

This chain links TRBV6-1 with TRBJ2-1; TRBD1 might be the D (6 bases). Germline loops: CDR1 MNHNS, CDR2 SASEGT. Trimming left V 2 bases short and J 0 bases short, with 8 bases between. There are 15 residues in the CDR3. The CDR3 DNA follows: TGTGCCAGCAGTGAAAGAGGGGGCTCCTACAATGAGCAGTTCTTC. Amino acids: CASSERGGSYNEQFF.

This sequence joins TRBV5-6 and TRBJ1-4; 9 nucleotides align to TRBD1. This CDR3 is built from 18 residues. J was trimmed by 2 bases and V by 4 bases; bases with no gene match: 12. The V gene's germline CDR1 is SGHDT and CDR2 YYEEEE. The CDR3 region is CASSGRDRVFRTNEKLFF. In DNA, the CDR3 is TGTGCCAGCAGCGGCCGGGACAGGGTCTTTCGCACTAATGAAAAACTGTTTTTT.

The rearrangement joins TRBV11-2 to TRBJ2-5; 8 nucleotides agree with TRBD1. V dropped 8 bases and J dropped 1; count of bases not matched to a gene: 6. There are 14 residues in the CDR3. CDR1 SGHAT and CDR2 FQNNGV come from the germline V gene. The CDR3 is CASRGQATQETQYF. CDR3 nucleotides: TGTGCCAGCCGGGGACAGGCCACCCAAGAGACCCAGTACTTC.

This clone was seen once. The chain recombines TRBV10-3 with TRBJ1-1; D call uncertain. The ends were cut back, 0 bases at V and 4 bases at J, with 9 bases in the middle. The CDR3 covers 14 residues. CDR1 is ENHRY and CDR2 is SYGVKD in the germline V gene. CDR3 region: CAISESRSSTEAFF. CDR3 nucleotide sequence: TGTGCCATCAGTGAGTCGAGAAGTAGCACTGAAGCTTTCTTT.

As to this clone: The sample contains more than one DNA sequence encoding this CDR3. For the CDR3, the DNA is TGTGCCAGCACCCACGGCGCAGAGCAGTACTTC. Translation gives CASTHGAEQYF. This sequence joins TRBV6-5 and TRBJ2-7; D remains ambiguous. Trimming took off 7 bases at V and 7 bases at J, with 11 bases between the two ends. Germline CDR1 MNHEY, CDR2 SVGAGI. CDR3 length: 11 amino acids.

This clone was detected a few times. The V and J genes are TRBV28 and TRBJ1-5; weak D call: TRBD1 (6 bases). V was cut by 5 bases and J by 4 bases, with 12 bases left in between. The CDR3 runs 14 residues. Germline loops: CDR1 MDHEN, CDR2 SYDVKM. CDR3 amino acids: CASSEQGWNQPQHF. The CDR3 DNA reads as TGTGCCAGCAGTGAACAGGGTTGGAATCAGCCCCAGCATTTT.

This rearrangement joins TRBV7-3 to TRBJ2-3, with TRBD2 matching 8 bases. The junction had 7 bases not matched to a gene; V was cut back by 3 bases and J by 5 bases. The CDR3 totals 15 residues. Per the germline V gene, CDR1 is SGHTA and CDR2 is FQGTGA. The CDR3 spells CASSFSPGGGDTQYF. The CDR3 nucleotides read TGTGCCAGCAGCTTCTCGCCCGGGGGGGGAGATACGCAGTATTTT.

The J gene is TRBJ1-4, the V gene TRBV5-1; possibly TRBD1 for D (6 bases). The germline CDR1 and CDR2 sequences are SGHRS and YFSETQ. Between the trimmed V and J ends, which lost 3 bases and 7 bases, there was a span of 16 bases. The CDR3 contains 15 residues. The CDR3 DNA follows: TGCGCCAGCAGCTCACAGGGCGGAGTAGTTGAAAAACTGTTTTTT. Encoded protein: CASSSQGGVVEKLFF.

In this sample, this clone turned up a few times. The CDR3 DNA is TGCAGTGCTAGTACCAGGCTTGAAGCTTTCTTT. Amino acids: CSASTRLEAFF. This chain links TRBV20-1 with TRBJ1-1; D is undetermined. The germline V gene encodes CDR1 DFQATT and CDR2 SNEGSKA (reference sequence). CDR3 length equals 11 residues. Deletions cut 3 bases from V and 7 bases from J, with 9 bases between.

This rearrangement joins TRBV7-2 to TRBJ2-5; 9 nucleotides match TRBD1. The J call may be faulty, since TRBJ2-7 better matches the DNA end. The germline gives CDR1 SGHTA, CDR2 FQGNSA. The CDR3 length is 16 residues. The CDR3 is CASSGGQGRVKNEQYF. For the CDR3, the DNA is TGTGCCAGCAGCGGGGGACAGGGAAGGGTAAAAAACGAGCAGTACTTC.

This clone was picked up one time. This sequence joins TRBV25-1 and TRBJ2-5; 9 bases agree with TRBD2. Per the germline V gene, CDR1 is MGHDK and CDR2 is SYGVNS. The ends lost 6 bases at V and 5 bases at J; junction bases unmatched: 10. CDR3 length equals 15 residues. The CDR3 sequence: CASRGTIAGDETQYF. In DNA form, the CDR3 reads TGTGCCAGCAGGGGAACCATAGCGGGAGATGAGACCCAGTACTTC.

The chain has TRBV5-1 and TRBJ2-5; 8 positions agree with TRBD1. Germline loops: CDR1 SGHRS, CDR2 YFSETQ. V shed 3 bases, J shed 5 bases, and the junction held 3 bases outside the gene matches. The CDR3 covers 13 residues. CDR3: CASSSQGAETQYF. As DNA, the CDR3 is TGCGCCAGCAGCTCCCAGGGGGCTGAGACCCAGTACTTC. Looking up the rest from reference TRBV5-1 and TRBJ2-5 gives the full variable domain: KAGVTQTPRYLIKTRGQQVTLSCSPISGHRSVSWYQQTPGQGLQFLFEYFSETQRNKGNFPGRFSGRQFSNSRSEMNVSTLELGDSALYLCASSSQGAETQYFGPGTRLLVL.

The chain employs TRBV10-3 and TRBJ1-3; TRBD1 matches 11 bases. This CDR3 has 13 amino acids. The V segment lost 7 bases and the J segment 8 bases; nucleotides outside the gene matches: 4. The germline V gene encodes CDR1 ENHRY and CDR2 SYGVKD. CDR3 amino acids: CAITGQGGHTIYF. CDR3 nucleotides: TGTGCCATCACGGGACAGGGGGGGCACACCATATATTTT.

The chain is built from TRBV7-9 and TRBJ2-7, with D uncertain. Trimming pared 5 bases from V and 11 bases from J, leaving 13 bases between. Per germline, CDR1 SEHNR and CDR2 FQNEAQ (reference sequence). The CDR3 is 11 residues long. The CDR3 nucleotides are TGTGCCAGCAGCCGAGAAACGGTTGAGTACTTC. It codes for CASSRETVEYF.

This clone was found a few times. This chain joins TRBV5-1 and TRBJ1-6; a possible D gene is TRBD1 (6 bases). CDR1 and CDR2 (germline): SGHRS, YFSETQ. The V end lost 1 base, the J end lost 9 bases, and 14 bases lay between the germline ends. The CDR3 spans 15 residues. CDR3 loop: CASSLSRQGSSPLHF. DNA of the CDR3: TGCGCCAGCAGCTTGTCGCGGCAGGGGAGTTCACCCCTCCACTTT.

V usage is TRBV6-1 and J usage is TRBJ2-3, with D possibly being TRBD1 (6 bases). This CDR3 is 14 amino acids long. V lost 6 bases to trimming and J lost 0 bases, with 10 bases between them. Germline CDR1 is MNHNS and CDR2 is SASEGT. The CDR3: CASRTGTSTDTQYF. The DNA for the CDR3 is TGTGCCAGCAGGACCGGGACAAGCACAGATACGCAGTATTTT.

The V gene is TRBV9, the J gene TRBJ1-6; D call uncertain. The CDR3 extends over 14 amino acids. Trimming took off 0 bases at V and 8 bases at J, with 9 bases between the two ends. CDR1 is SGDLS, CDR2 YYNGEE, per germline. The CDR3: CASSVGLGDSPLHF. For the CDR3, the DNA is TGTGCCAGCAGCGTAGGTTTAGGAGATTCACCCCTCCACTTT.

The rearrangement joins TRBV11-2 to TRBJ1-1; the D is unclear. This CDR3 has 12 amino acids. CDR1 is SGHAT and CDR2 is FQNNGV in the germline V gene. Trimming shortened V by 5 bases and J by 3 bases, and 7 bases separated the two germline ends. CDR3 protein: CASSPTDTEAFF. CDR3 nucleotide sequence: TGTGCCAGCAGCCCCACGGACACTGAAGCTTTCTTT.

This clone was seen a handful of times. The V call is TRBV30, the J call TRBJ1-5, with no clear D. Germline V gene sequence: CDR1 GTSNPN, CDR2 SVGIG (reference sequence). The V end lost 0 bases, the J end lost 0 bases, and 9 bases lay between the germline ends. This CDR3 has 15 amino acids. The CDR3 coding sequence is TGTGCCTGGAGTGTACGTAGGCATAGCAATCAGCCCCAGCATTTT. It encodes CAWSVRRHSNQPQHF.

The genes are TRBV29-1 and TRBJ2-2; maybe TRBD1 (7 bases). The CDR3 has 16 residues. The V and J ends lost 6 bases and 2 bases respectively, with 19 bases between them. The germline V gene encodes CDR1 SQVTM and CDR2 ANQGSEA. Here the CDR3 DNA reads TGCAGCGTAGGAGGGGGCCCCAAACCAAACACCGGGGAGCTGTTTTTT. The encoded protein is CSVGGGPKPNTGELFF.

The chain has TRBV28 and TRBJ2-1; D gene ambiguous. The V gene lost 6 bases and the J gene lost 7 bases, with 7 bases spanning the gap. The length of the CDR3 is 11 residues. The V gene's germline CDR1 is MDHEN and CDR2 SYDVKM. The CDR3 DNA sequence: TGTGCCAGCAGCCCACGGAATGAGCAGTTCTTC. Protein sequence: CASSPRNEQFF.